The sequence of this T cell receptor beta chain was determined in a study of T cells in Graves' hyperthyroidism and ophthalmopathy. Study-wide background: Peripheral blood was drawn at first diagnosis, prior to all treatment.

Amplified TCR beta CDR3 regions derived from RNA transcripts. The HTBI set primed first-round TCR CDR3 RT-PCR. MiXCR was run by TCRdb on the multiplex PCR reads, yielding one entry per CDR3 protein. The sample includes around 690,000 distinct CDR3 sequences, less than 25% seen only once; the top ten take 30% to 40%. The germline V and J ends were trimmed by 0 bases and 0 bases, with 10 bases remaining between them. This CDR3 is built from 15 residues. Germline V CDR1 and CDR2: DFQATT, SNEGSKA (reference sequence). This clonotype was counted between two and nine times. The chain joins TRBV20-1 to TRBJ2-3; D is unclear. The sequence derives from a man younger than 40 with Graves' ophthalmopathy. Sequencing was done on a sample of blood. DNA for the CDR3: TGCAGTGCTAGAGATTGGGTCTCTAGCACAGATACGCAGTATTTT. Protein sequence: CSARDWVSSTDTQYF.